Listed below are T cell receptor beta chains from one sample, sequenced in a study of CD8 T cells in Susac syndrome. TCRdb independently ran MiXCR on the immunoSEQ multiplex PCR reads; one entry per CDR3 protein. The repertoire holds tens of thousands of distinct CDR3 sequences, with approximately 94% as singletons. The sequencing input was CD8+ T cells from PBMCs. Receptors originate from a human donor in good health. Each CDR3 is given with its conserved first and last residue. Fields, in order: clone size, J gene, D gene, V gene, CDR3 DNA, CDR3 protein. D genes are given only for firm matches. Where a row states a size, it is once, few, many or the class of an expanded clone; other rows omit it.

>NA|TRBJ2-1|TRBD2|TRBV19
TGTGCCAGTAGTATGGGTAGCGGGGGCTTACAATTAAATGAGCAGTTCTTC
CASSMGSGGLQLNEQFF
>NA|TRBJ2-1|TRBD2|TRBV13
TGTGCCAGCAGCTTAGGGCTAGCGGGGGACGCCGAGCAGTTCTTC
CASSLGLAGDAEQFF
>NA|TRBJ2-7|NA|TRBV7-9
TGTGCCAGCAGCCCCCCCCAGGGGATAGAGCAGTACTTC
CASSPPQGIEQYF
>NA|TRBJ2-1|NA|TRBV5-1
TGCGCCAGCACGGGAGACTACAATGAGCAGTTCTTC
CASTGDYNEQFF
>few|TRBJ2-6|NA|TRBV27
TGTGCCAGCAGTTTTGGACACATTTCTGGGGCCAACGTCCTGACTTTC
CASSFGHISGANVLTF
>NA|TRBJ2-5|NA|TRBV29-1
TGCAGCGTTGTGTCCCCAAAGGACATTCGGACCCAGTACTTC
CSVVSPKDIRTQYF
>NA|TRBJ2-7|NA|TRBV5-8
TGTGCCAGCAGCCCCGGGAATGTTCCCCAGTACTTC
CASSPGNVPQYF
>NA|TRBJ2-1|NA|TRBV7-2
TGTGCCAGCAGCCTGGGCGTTAATAATGAGCAGTTCTTC
CASSLGVNNEQFF
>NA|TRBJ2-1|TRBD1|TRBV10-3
TGTGCCATCAACCCGGGACAGGGCATGGATGAGCAGTTCTTC
CAINPGQGMDEQFF
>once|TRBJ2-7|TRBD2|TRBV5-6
TGTGCCAGCAGCTTGGGGGCGGGAGTTGCCTACGAGCAGTACTTC
CASSLGAGVAYEQYF
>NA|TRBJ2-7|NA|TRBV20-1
TGCAGTGCTCTAGAGACCGTCTTGCGAAACTACGAGCAGTACTTC
CSALETVLRNYEQYF
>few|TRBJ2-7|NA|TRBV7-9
TGTGCCAGCAGCGTCGGGCCTTCCTACGAGCAGTACTTC
CASSVGPSYEQYF
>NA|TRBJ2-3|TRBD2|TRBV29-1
TGCAGCGGCCGGCTAGCGGGAGGTTTAAGCACAGATACGCAGTATTTT
CSGRLAGGLSTDTQYF
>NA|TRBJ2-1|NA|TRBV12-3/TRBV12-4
TGTGCCAGCAGTTTCGGCGGCGATGAGCAGTTCTTC
CASSFGGDEQFF
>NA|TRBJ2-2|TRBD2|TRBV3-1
TGTGCCAGCAGACTAGCGGGAGGACGTGAAACGAACACCGGGGAGCTGTTTTTT
CASRLAGGRETNTGELFF
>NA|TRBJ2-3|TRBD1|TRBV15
TGTGCCACCAGCAGGGTAGACAGGGTAAAGACAGATACGCAGTATTTT
CATSRVDRVKTDTQYF
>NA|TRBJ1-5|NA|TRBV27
TGTGCCAGCAGTTTACAGGGACAGCCCCAGCATTTT
CASSLQGQPQHF
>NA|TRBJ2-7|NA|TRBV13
TGTGCCAGCAGCTTAGGCGGAGTTGGTCACGAGCAGTACTTC
CASSLGGVGHEQYF
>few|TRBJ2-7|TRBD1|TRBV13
TGTGCCAGCAGCTTAGGACAGGGGGTTTACGAGCAGTACTTC
CASSLGQGVYEQYF
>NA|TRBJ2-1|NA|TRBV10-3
TGTGCCATCAGTGAGTCAACCGGGTACAATGAGCAGTTCTTC
CAISESTGYNEQFF
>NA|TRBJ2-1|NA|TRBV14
TGTGCCAGCAGCCGCCGGGACCAGACCTACAATGAGCAGTTCTTC
CASSRRDQTYNEQFF
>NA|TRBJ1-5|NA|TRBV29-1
TGCAGCGTTGGGCTAGGGTTAAACCAGCCCCAGCATTTT
CSVGLGLNQPQHF